The TCR beta chain described here comes from a study of PD-L1 blockade in urothelial cancer. Study information: Blood analysis took place 3 weeks (second dose) and 6 weeks after treatment start. Counts from blood samples showed a median of roughly 150,000 T cells.

This CDR3 region has 15 residues. CDR1 and CDR2 from the germline V gene are WSHSY and SAAADI. J lost 2 bases, V lost 11 bases, and 12 bases had no gene match. Time point described: pretreatment peripheral blood. The data were produced by immunoSEQ multiplex PCR, yet TCRdb's version contains in-frame clones alone and is incomplete. This table holds tens of thousands of clones, roughly 84% found once. This clone was seen once. The input for sequencing was PBMCs, taken around atezolizumab (anti-PD-L1) treatment. This TCR derives from a woman aged 70-85 years with urothelial cancer. The gene calls are TRBV10-2 and TRBJ1-5; TRBD1 aligns across 7 bases. CDR3 sequence (DNA): TGCGCCTCCACCGACAGGGCGCGGCGCAATCAGCCCCAGCATTTT. This sequence encodes CASTDRARRNQPQHF.